Described below is a single T cell receptor beta chain sequence and its context. The antigen is not known. At one of its ends the junction is not consistent with the germline gene, which may arise from a read error. The sample is drawn from a study of blood T cells in healthy people across ages. Points from the study as a whole: Versus aged donors, long-lived donors had higher diversity and more naive CD4+ cells.

Germline V CDR1 and CDR2: SQVTM, ANQGSEA. This CDR3 has 11 residues. A sample-barcoded 5' primer and a J-beta primer mix were used in a second PCR of roughly 6 to 11 cycles. Each cDNA was tagged by a template-switch adaptor containing 12 random nucleotides. TCRdb re-analysed the 5' RACE reads in MiXCR, keeping a single row per CDR3 protein. Of hundreds of thousands of distinct CDR3 sequences listed, 22% are singletons. Source material: blood. The sequence was obtained from a man between 65 and 85 years old in good health. This chain links TRBV29-1 with TRBJ2-1, with D perhaps TRBD1 or TRBD2 (5 bases each). The CDR3 spells CSLGTQETQSF. The CDR3 nucleotides are TGCAGCCTTGGGACGCAAGAGACCCAGTCCTTC.